The 27 T cell receptor beta chains below come from one sample, sequenced in a study of shared clonotypes between healthy human individuals. CD8 cells regarded as naive lacked CD45RO, were positively chosen for CCR7, and omitted terminally differentiated effector memory CD45RA+ cells. Sequencing was performed with immunoSEQ multiplex PCR; in TCRdb, only in-frame clones are kept and a portion is missing. The sample has fewer than 800,000 clones; about 91% are singletons. Sequencing was performed on naive CD8+ T cells sorted from blood. The receptors shown here come from a man aged 25 to 40 in good health.

The chain has TRBV27 and TRBJ2-7; a possible D gene is TRBD2 (6 bases). Germline-derived CDR1 and CDR2 are MNHEY and SMNVEV (reference sequence). The CDR3 is 16 residues long. V lost 5 bases, J lost 2 bases, and 19 bases lay in between. The CDR3 DNA sequence: TGTGCCAGCAGTACCCCCAGGAATAGCGGAGCCTACGAGCAGTACTTC. This encodes CASSTPRNSGAYEQYF.

V is TRBV5-4 and J is TRBJ1-2; TRBD1 is a possible D gene (6 bases). Trimming cost V 0 bases and J 2 bases, with 11 bases left between them. The CDR3 is 15 amino acids. CDR1 and CDR2 (germline): SGHNT, YYREEE (reference sequence). CDR3 DNA sequence: TGTGCCAGCAGCTTGGTAGCAGGGGTAAACTATGGCTACACCTTC. Amino acids: CASSLVAGVNYGYTF.

The chain is built from TRBV6-5 and TRBJ2-7; D possibly uses TRBD1 or TRBD2 (5 bases each). Germline CDR1 reads MNHEY; CDR2 reads SVGAGI. V was pared by 1 base and J by 2 bases, with 12 bases between. The length of the CDR3 is 15 residues. Here the CDR3 reads CASSYFSQEAYEQYF. The CDR3 nucleotides are TGTGCCAGCAGTTACTTCTCACAGGAGGCCTACGAGCAGTACTTC.

CDR3 sequence: CASRQGELFF. In DNA form, the CDR3 reads TGTGCCAGCAGGCAGGGGGAGCTGTTTTTT. The chain uses TRBV2 and TRBJ2-2; D remains ambiguous. CDR1 SNHLY and CDR2 FYNNEI come from the germline V gene. The CDR3 covers 10 residues. Trimming stripped 6 bases from V and 8 bases from J, with 4 bases between.

The chain carries TRBV10-2 and TRBJ2-7; tentatively, D is TRBD1 (8 bases). The CDR3 is 14 amino acids. Per the germline V gene, CDR1 is WSHSY and CDR2 is SAAADI. V was trimmed by 4 bases and J by 2 bases, leaving 12 bases between them. The CDR3: CASSATGGAYEQYF. In nucleotides, the CDR3 is TGCGCCAGCAGTGCAACAGGGGGGGCCTACGAGCAGTACTTC.

V usage is TRBV7-3 and J usage is TRBJ2-1, with D perhaps being TRBD1 or TRBD2 (5 bases each). The CDR3 loop spans 16 amino acids. The ends were cut back, 0 bases at V and 6 bases at J, with 15 bases in the middle. Germline V gene lookup returns CDR1 SGHTA and CDR2 FQGTGA. The CDR3 is CASSLTRQKGTNEQFF. The DNA for the CDR3 is TGTGCCAGCAGCTTAACTCGCCAAAAGGGGACCAATGAGCAGTTCTTC. Looking up the rest from reference TRBV7-3 and TRBJ2-1 gives the full variable domain: GAGVSQTPSNKVTEKGKYVELRCDPISGHTALYWYRQSLGQGPEFLIYFQGTGAADDSGLPNDRFFAVRPEGSVSTLKIQRTERGDSAVYLCASSLTRQKGTNEQFFGPGTRLTVL.

V usage is TRBV30 and J usage is TRBJ1-1; D is ambiguous. Germline V gives CDR1 GTSNPN, CDR2 SVGIG (reference sequence). CDR3 size: 11 residues. The ends were cut back, 3 bases at V and 6 bases at J, with 8 bases in the middle. Here the CDR3 DNA reads TGTGCCTGGAGCGTAAGACCTGAAGCTTTCTTT. The encoded protein is CAWSVRPEAFF.

This chain uses TRBV27 with TRBJ2-7, with 12 positions matching TRBD2. V lost 5 bases to trimming and J lost 6 bases; unmatched junction nucleotides: 11. The CDR3 extends over 16 amino acids. Germline CDR1 MNHEY, CDR2 SMNVEV (reference sequence). The CDR3, as DNA: TGTGCCAGCAGTCCGTTGACTAGCGGGAGCCCCCTCGAGCAGTACTTC. Its protein is CASSPLTSGSPLEQYF.

DNA for the CDR3: TGTGCCAGCAGCGTAGGAGGGACTGTTAATGAGCAGTTCTTC. This gives the protein CASSVGGTVNEQFF. V usage is TRBV9 and J usage is TRBJ2-1, with D tentatively TRBD2 (6 bases). Deletions cut 0 bases from V and 7 bases from J, with 11 bases between. The CDR3 is 14 amino acids. Germline lookup yields CDR1 SGDLS and CDR2 YYNGEE. The variable domain in full, with the rest retrieved from reference TRBV9 and TRBJ2-1, is DSGVTQTPKHLITATGQRVTLRCSPRSGDLSVYWYQQSLDQGLQFLIQYYNGEERAKGNILERFSAQQFPDLHSELNLSSLELGDSALYFCASSVGGTVNEQFFGPGTRLTVL.

This clone has just a few counts. V is TRBV7-6 and J is TRBJ2-4; D is possibly TRBD1 (5 bases). V shed 1 base and J shed 9 bases, with 13 bases lying between them. This CDR3 has 14 amino acids. Germline assignment: CDR1 SGHVS and CDR2 FNYEAQ. The CDR3 nucleotides are TGTGCCAGCAGCTTAGGTGAAGGGGAAGGCATTCAGTACTTC. This gives the protein CASSLGEGEGIQYF.

The gene calls are TRBV27 and TRBJ2-1; D not resolved. Germline V gene lookup returns CDR1 MNHEY and CDR2 SMNVEV (reference sequence). Trimming took off 5 bases at V and 4 bases at J, with 9 bases between the two ends. This CDR3 is built from 13 residues. The CDR3 reads CASSLNLYNEQFF. For the CDR3, the DNA is TGTGCCAGCAGTCTAAACCTGTACAATGAGCAGTTCTTC.

The chain combines TRBV7-9 with TRBJ2-7, with a possible D match to TRBD1 (6 bases). V was cut by 2 bases and J by 6 bases, with 17 bases left in between. The length of the CDR3 is 15 residues. Per germline, CDR1 SEHNR and CDR2 FQNEAQ (reference sequence). Here the CDR3 reads CASSLNLGAQVEQYF. In DNA form, the CDR3 reads TGTGCCAGCAGCTTAAATTTGGGGGCGCAGGTCGAGCAGTACTTC.

This chain uses TRBV7-9 with TRBJ2-5, with a weak D call TRBD2 (5 bases). This CDR3 comprises 15 residues. Germline V lookup: CDR1 SEHNR, CDR2 FQNEAQ (reference sequence). The V end lost 2 bases, the J end lost 5 bases, and 15 bases lay between the germline ends. DNA of the CDR3: TGTGCCAGCAGCTTACCCCGGGGTTTAACGGAGACCCAGTACTTC. It specifies CASSLPRGLTETQYF. Complete variable domain (other parts from reference TRBV7-9 and TRBJ2-5): DTGVSQNPRHKITKRGQNVTFRCDPISEHNRLYWYRQTLGQGPEFLTYFQNEAQLEKSRLLSDRFSAERPKGSFSTLEIQRTEQGDSAMYLCASSLPRGLTETQYFGPGTRLLVL.

This clone was found once. The chain uses TRBV28 and TRBJ1-1, with D possibly matching TRBD1 (5 bases). V lost 3 bases and J lost 2, with 13 bases in between. The CDR3 spans 15 residues. The V gene's germline CDR1 is MDHEN and CDR2 SYDVKM. Written as DNA, the CDR3 is TGTGCCAGCAGTTTGAGGGGAGGCCCTAACACTGAAGCTTTCTTT. It is translated as CASSLRGGPNTEAFF.

The chain employs TRBV28 and TRBJ2-7; D ambiguous. The V end lost 6 bases, the J end lost 4 bases, and 10 bases lay between the germline ends. The germline gives CDR1 MDHEN, CDR2 SYDVKM. This CDR3 spans 12 amino acids. The CDR3 region is CASRGLNYEQYF. CDR3 in DNA: TGTGCCAGCAGGGGGTTGAATTACGAGCAGTACTTC.

V and J are TRBV11-2 and TRBJ2-3; possible D gene TRBD2, 5 bases. There are 14 residues in the CDR3. Trimming left V 6 bases short and J 4 bases short, with 14 bases between. Germline V CDR1 and CDR2: SGHAT, FQNNGV. The CDR3 DNA sequence: TGTGCCAGCAGGGATGGACTTCATGCAGATACGCAGTATTTT. It is translated as CASRDGLHADTQYF.

This chain uses TRBV6-5 with TRBJ2-4; a weak D match, TRBD2 (6 bases). Germline values: CDR1 MNHEY, CDR2 SVGAGI. This CDR3 is built from 13 residues. Trimming left V 7 bases short and J 6 bases short, with 13 bases between. The CDR3: CASTANGGNIQYF. In DNA form, the CDR3 reads TGTGCCAGCACAGCCAACGGGGGAAACATTCAGTACTTC.

V and J are TRBV10-2 and TRBJ2-7; tentatively, D is TRBD1 or TRBD2 (5 bases each). The ends were cut back, 0 bases at V and 4 bases at J, with 16 bases in the middle. CDR3 length: 16 residues. The germline V gene has CDR1 WSHSY and CDR2 SAAADI. The CDR3 region has the DNA TGCGCCAGCAGTGAGTCGATAACAGGAGGCCGGTACGAGCAGTACTTC. Amino acids: CASSESITGGRYEQYF.

J is TRBJ2-7 and V is TRBV6-6; the D is unclear. This CDR3 is built from 15 residues. Germline values: CDR1 MNHNY, CDR2 SVGAGI (reference sequence). V lost 0 bases and J lost 5, with 14 bases in between. DNA for the CDR3: TGTGCCAGCAGTTACTCGAGTATGGGGTACCACGAGCAGTACTTC. The encoded protein is CASSYSSMGYHEQYF.

The chain is built from TRBV7-9 and TRBJ1-1, with TRBD1 matching over 7 bases. Looked up from germline, CDR1 is SEHNR and CDR2 is FQNEAQ (reference sequence). V was clipped by 5 bases and J by 10 bases; unmatched bases: 19. The CDR3 loop spans 16 amino acids. The DNA of the CDR3 is TGTGCCAGCAGCACAAGTATCCGGGACAGAAAGGAGGGAGCTTTCTTT. It yields the protein CASSTSIRDRKEGAFF.

The rearrangement links TRBV4-1 to TRBJ2-7; D remains unclear. Germline values: CDR1 MGHRA, CDR2 YSYEKL. The CDR3 is made up of 13 amino acids. V dropped 0 bases and J dropped 2 bases, with 5 bases sitting between them. The CDR3 sequence is CASSQDRAYEQYF. The CDR3 coding sequence is TGCGCCAGCAGCCAAGATCGGGCCTACGAGCAGTACTTC.

This clone was seen a handful of times. The V gene is TRBV11-2, the J gene TRBJ1-1; D gene unclear. The CDR3 runs 15 residues. Germline V gives CDR1 SGHAT, CDR2 FQNNGV. Trimming took off 4 bases at V and 0 bases at J, with 12 bases between the two ends. In DNA, the CDR3 is TGTGCCAGCAGCTATATAGTAGGGATGAACACTGAAGCTTTCTTT. Its translation is CASSYIVGMNTEAFF.

The genes are TRBV11-2 and TRBJ2-4, with D possibly being TRBD2 (6 bases). Per germline, CDR1 SGHAT and CDR2 FQNNGV. V was cut by 0 bases and J by 1 base, with 10 bases left in between. This CDR3 is built from 16 residues. CDR3 in DNA: TGTGCCAGCAGCTTAGAAATGGCGGGGGCCAAAAACATTCAGTACTTC. As protein: CASSLEMAGAKNIQYF.

The CDR3, as DNA: TGTGCCAGCAGTCCCCTACCGACTCAAGGAAATGAGCAGTTCTTC. Translating it yields CASSPLPTQGNEQFF. The V call is TRBV7-9, the J call TRBJ2-1, with no clear D. Germline-derived CDR1 and CDR2 are SEHNR and FQNEAQ (reference sequence). The CDR3 is 15 amino acids. Trimming left V 6 bases short and J 7 bases short, with 19 bases between.

This sequence joins TRBV27 and TRBJ2-1; 7 nucleotides match TRBD1. Per the germline V gene, CDR1 is MNHEY and CDR2 is SMNVEV (reference sequence). J lost 4 bases, V lost 5 bases, and 14 bases had no gene match. This CDR3 has 17 amino acids. The CDR3 reads CASSPIGGREGYNEQFF. The CDR3 DNA reads TGTGCCAGCAGTCCAATAGGGGGCCGGGAAGGGTACAATGAGCAGTTCTTC.

J is TRBJ2-6 and V is TRBV4-1; D gene unclear. This CDR3 is built from 16 residues. V was pared by 0 bases and J by 0 bases, with 6 bases between. Germline CDR1 reads MGHRA; CDR2 reads YSYEKL. DNA for the CDR3: TGCGCCAGCAGCCAAGAACAAGTCTCTGGGGCCAACGTCCTGACTTTC. Residues: CASSQEQVSGANVLTF.

V usage is TRBV28 and J usage is TRBJ2-3; no definite D call. Germline V gene data show CDR1 as MDHEN and CDR2 as SYDVKM. The CDR3 has 14 amino acids. Trimming removed 6 bases from V and 2 bases from J, with 12 bases in between. The CDR3 protein is CASSPLRVTDTQYF. DNA of the CDR3: TGTGCCAGCAGCCCCCTCCGGGTCACAGATACGCAGTATTTT.